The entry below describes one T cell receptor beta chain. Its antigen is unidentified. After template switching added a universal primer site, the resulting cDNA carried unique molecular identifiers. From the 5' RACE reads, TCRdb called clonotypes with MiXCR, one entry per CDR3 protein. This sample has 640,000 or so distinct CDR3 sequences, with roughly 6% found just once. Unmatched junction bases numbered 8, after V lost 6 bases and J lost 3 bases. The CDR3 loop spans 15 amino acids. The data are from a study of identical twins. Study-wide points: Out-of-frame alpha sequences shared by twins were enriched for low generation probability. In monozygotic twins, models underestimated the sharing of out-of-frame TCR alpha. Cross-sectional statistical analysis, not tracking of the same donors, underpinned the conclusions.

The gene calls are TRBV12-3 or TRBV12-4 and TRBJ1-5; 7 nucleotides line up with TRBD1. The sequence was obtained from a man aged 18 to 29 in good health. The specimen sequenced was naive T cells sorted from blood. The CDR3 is CASRQTGALNQPQHF. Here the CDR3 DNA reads TGTGCCAGCAGGCAAACAGGGGCCCTCAATCAGCCCCAGCATTTT.